This T cell receptor beta chain was found in a study of blood T cell repertoires in COVID-19. The data were produced by immunoSEQ multiplex PCR, yet TCRdb's version contains in-frame clones alone and is incomplete. The sample carries 260,000 or so clones, about four fifths recorded once. Material: peripheral blood. The receptor was isolated from a woman at least 80 years old with COVID-19, enrolled during active disease.

The chain's CDR3 is CASSFGQSNEKLFF. The CDR3 coding sequence is TGTGCCAGCAGCTTCGGACAGTCTAATGAAAAACTGTTTTTT. The chain links TRBV7-9 to TRBJ1-4; TRBD1 is a possible D gene (6 bases). V lost 3 bases, J lost 3 bases, and 8 bases lay in between. Germline-derived CDR1 and CDR2 are SEHNR and FQNEAQ (reference sequence). This CDR3 spans 14 amino acids.